The entry below describes one TCR beta chain. Its target is not known. Sequencing was performed with immunoSEQ multiplex PCR; in TCRdb, only in-frame clones are kept and a portion is missing. The table records around 38,000 clones, approximately 79% of them present only once. Blood sampling took place at baseline, cycle 4 day 1, and cycle 7 day 1. This sample is drawn from a study of OX40 agonist ivuxolimab in advanced cancers. At the level of the study: The patients received agonistic anti-OX40 (CD134) antibody ivuxolimab.

Study results and caveats: With doses of 0.1 to 3.0 mg/kg, CD4+ and CD8+ blood T cells had undergone clonal expansion by week 6.

Sequencing was performed on CD4+ or CD8+ T cells sorted from blood, taken in a trial of the OX40 agonist ivuxolimab. This clonotype was obtained from an adult with an advanced solid tumor such as melanoma, head and neck, liver or kidney cancer.

CDR3 in amino acids: CASSLATTGGIQYF. For the CDR3, the DNA is TGCGCCAGCAGCTTGGCCACGACAGGTGGGATTCAGTACTTC. The chain employs TRBV5-1 and TRBJ2-4; D is perhaps TRBD1 (6 bases). The CDR3 length is 14 residues. Germline values: CDR1 SGHRS, CDR2 YFSETQ. The V gene lost 0 bases and the J gene lost 10 bases, with 14 bases spanning the gap.